Following are 15 T cell receptor beta chains from one sample sequenced in a study of T cell repertoires in aging, cancer and after chemotherapy. A mixed TRB-A/B primer pool amplified rearranged TRB by multiplex touch-down PCR. TCRdb analysed the multiplex PCR reads with MiXCR anew, one entry per CDR3 protein. The table lists about 6,200 distinct CDR3 sequences, 27% of them singletons. Amplification of TCR beta used genomic DNA extracted from peripheral blood. Sequenced: blood. All receptors come from a human donor in good health.

The chain carries TRBV6-5 and TRBJ2-3, with 8 bases that match TRBD2. CDR3 length: 13 residues. V dropped 9 bases and J dropped 2; count of bases not matched to a gene: 4. Looked up from germline, CDR1 is MNHEY and CDR2 is SVGAGI. The CDR3 DNA reads TGTGCCAGTAGGCGGGAGGTCACAGATACGCAGTATTTT. The encoded protein is CASRREVTDTQYF.

The table lists this clonotype with a few counts. V gene TRBV5-6 combines with J gene TRBJ2-5; TRBD1 is a possible D gene (6 bases). Trimming took 2 bases from V and 4 from J, leaving 15 bases between them. This CDR3 is 15 amino acids long. The germline CDR1 and CDR2 sequences are SGHDT and YYEEEE. The CDR3 here is CASSLAGVVAETQYF. DNA for the CDR3: TGTGCCAGCAGCTTAGCAGGGGTGGTTGCAGAGACCCAGTACTTC.

The rearrangement joins TRBV11-3 to TRBJ2-3, with D possibly being TRBD1 (6 bases). CDR3 size: 15 residues. V lost 3 bases, J lost 4 bases, and 14 bases lay in between. Per germline, CDR1 SGHNT and CDR2 YENEEA. CDR3 nucleotide sequence: TGTGCCAGCAGCTTGGGACACACGTCCCCAGATACGCAGTATTTT. Encoded protein: CASSLGHTSPDTQYF. Based on the CDR3 plus reference TRBV11-3 and TRBJ2-3, the full variable domain is EAGVVQSPRYKIIEKKQPVAFWCNPISGHNTLYWYLQNLGQGPELLIRYENEEAVDDSQLPKDRFSAERLKGVDSTLKIQPAELGDSAVYLCASSLGHTSPDTQYFGPGTRLTVL.

By its share, this clonotype is medium-sized. The chain employs TRBV29-1 and TRBJ1-1, with D possibly matching TRBD1 (5 bases). CDR3 length equals 16 residues. Trimming pared 2 bases from V and 1 base from J, leaving 17 bases between. The V gene's germline CDR1 is SQVTM and CDR2 ANQGSEA. The CDR3 DNA follows: TGCAGCGTTGAACCCATAATCTTCCAGGGGAACACTGAAGCTTTCTTT. This gives the protein CSVEPIIFQGNTEAFF.

The rearrangement uses TRBV7-9 and TRBJ2-5; 8 bases align to TRBD1. J gave up 9 bases and V 4 bases, and 7 bases lay outside the gene matches. CDR3 length: 13 residues. Germline CDR1 SEHNR, CDR2 FQNEAQ (reference sequence). This CDR3 is CASSSGGPGAQYF. CDR3 DNA: TGTGCCAGCAGCTCAGGGGGCCCAGGGGCCCAGTACTTC. The full variable domain, with the rest looked up from reference TRBV7-9 and TRBJ2-5, is DTGVSQNPRHKITKRGQNVTFRCDPISEHNRLYWYRQTLGQGPEFLTYFQNEAQLEKSRLLSDRFSAERPKGSFSTLEIQRTEQGDSAMYLCASSSGGPGAQYFGPGTRLLVL.

This chain joins TRBV10-1 and TRBJ2-1; TRBD1 might be the D (6 bases). The CDR3 length is 16 residues. Germline CDR1 and CDR2: WNHNN and SYGVQD (reference sequence). V was cut by 6 bases and J by 0 bases, with 15 bases left in between. CDR3 residues: CASSLIQGSSYNEQFF. DNA of the CDR3: TGCGCCAGCAGCTTAATACAGGGAAGCTCCTACAATGAGCAGTTCTTC.

The sample holds a few counts of this clonotype. This chain joins TRBV28 and TRBJ1-1; D ambiguous. V shed 6 bases and J shed 1 base, with 12 bases lying between them. CDR3 length equals 14 residues. Germline V gives CDR1 MDHEN, CDR2 SYDVKM. CDR3 region: CASRWAEQNTEAFF. CDR3 nucleotides: TGTGCCAGCAGATGGGCAGAGCAGAACACTGAAGCTTTCTTT.

The chain uses TRBV20-1 and TRBJ2-1; TRBD2 agrees at 11 bases. Germline V gives CDR1 DFQATT, CDR2 SNEGSKA (reference sequence). V trimming: 0 bases; J trimming: 5 bases; junction bases outside the gene matches: 9. The CDR3 spans 17 residues. CDR3 amino acids: CSARDSGRANSHNEQFF. The CDR3 DNA is TGCAGTGCTAGAGATAGCGGGAGGGCCAATTCCCACAATGAGCAGTTCTTC.

V is TRBV15 and J is TRBJ2-1, with TRBD2 identical over 7 bases. The V and J ends lost 0 bases and 3 bases, in that order; junction bases with no gene match: 2. Germline CDR1 and CDR2: LNHNV and YYDKDF (reference sequence). There are 15 residues in the CDR3. CDR3 nucleotides: TGTGCCACCAGCAGAGACGGCGGGAGCTACAATGAGCAGTTCTTC. The encoded protein is CATSRDGGSYNEQFF.

The gene calls are TRBV4-2 and TRBJ2-5, with TRBD2 identical over 8 bases. V trimming: 3 bases; J trimming: 6 bases; junction bases outside the gene matches: 6. Germline CDR1 LGHNA, CDR2 YNFKEQ. This CDR3 is 14 amino acids long. Here the CDR3 reads CASSQLSGGQTQYF. In nucleotides, the CDR3 is TGTGCCAGCAGCCAGCTGAGCGGGGGCCAGACCCAGTACTTC.

This clonotype turned up a few times. The rearrangement joins TRBV20-1 to TRBJ2-1, with 8 nucleotides matching TRBD2. This CDR3 is built from 17 residues. V was pared by 1 base and J by 0 bases, with 8 bases of the junction left unmatched. CDR1 and CDR2 (germline): DFQATT, SNEGSKA (reference sequence). The CDR3 DNA sequence: TGCAGTGCTAGAGTCCGCCCTCTAGCGGGCTCCTACAATGAGCAGTTCTTC. Translated: CSARVRPLAGSYNEQFF.

CDR3 sequence: CASSLPSWLGDNEQFF. CDR3 DNA sequence: TGTGCCAGCAGTTTGCCATCCTGGCTAGGTGACAATGAGCAGTTCTTC. The chain has TRBV28 and TRBJ2-1; D uncertain. The CDR3 has 16 amino acids. CDR1 MDHEN and CDR2 SYDVKM come from the germline V gene. Trimming cost V 3 bases and J 5 bases, with 17 bases left between them.

By share, this clonotype ranks as medium-sized (0.01 to 0.1%). The chain couples TRBV7-2 to TRBJ2-7; TRBD2 matches at 9 bases. Germline CDR1 SGHTA, CDR2 FQGNSA. This CDR3 has 15 amino acids. After removal of 0 bases from V and 5 bases from J, the junction contained 5 bases not matched to a gene. CDR3 coding DNA: TGTGCCAGCAGCTTAGCGGGGACTAGCTTTGACGAGCAGTACTTC. This gives the protein CASSLAGTSFDEQYF.

The genes are TRBV4-1 and TRBJ2-1, with D possibly matching TRBD1 (6 bases). The CDR3 sequence is 15 residues long. The germline V and J ends were trimmed by 4 bases and 6 bases, with 16 bases remaining between them. Germline-derived CDR1 and CDR2 are MGHRA and YSYEKL. The CDR3 bases are TGCGCCAGCAGCCGCCCGGACAGCTTCGGCAATGAGCAGTTCTTC. It specifies CASSRPDSFGNEQFF.

As to this clonotype: This may arise from a read error, as a much more abundant clone is one base away. This chain uses TRBV12-3 or TRBV12-4 with TRBJ1-1; D may be TRBD1 (5 bases). The length of the CDR3 is 14 residues. The DNA of the CDR3 is TGTGCCAGCAGTTCAGGGTTCAGGAACACTGAACCTTTCTTT. Amino acids: CASSSGFRNTEPFF.